The entry that follows covers one T cell receptor beta chain sequence. The sample originates from a study of blood T cell repertoires in COVID-19. Study details: COVID-19 samples from acute and convalescent phases originated in the United States, Italy and Spain.

Trimming shortened V by 7 bases and J by 7 bases, and 11 bases separated the two germline ends. Germline V lookup: CDR1 DFQATT, CDR2 SNEGSKA (reference sequence). This CDR3 has 11 residues. Using immunoSEQ multiplex PCR, the repertoire was profiled, and TCRdb retains in-frame clones only, with some absent. The data hold 300,000 or so clones, with roughly 86% observed a single time. What was sequenced was peripheral blood. The rearrangement links TRBV20-1 to TRBJ2-1; the D gene is possibly TRBD2 (5 bases). The TCR sequence derives from a woman in her 50s who had recovered from COVID-19. CDR3 amino acids: CSVERANEQFF. CDR3 bases: TGCAGTGTCGAGAGGGCGAATGAGCAGTTCTTC.